Listed below are T cell receptor beta chains from one sample, sequenced in a study of blood T cell repertoires in COVID-19. Sequencing was performed with immunoSEQ multiplex PCR; in TCRdb, only in-frame clones are kept and a portion is missing. The table has around 150,000 clones, roughly 84% seen once. Source material: peripheral blood. Receptors originate from a man in his forties with acute or convalescent COVID-19. Each CDR3 is given with its conserved first and last residue. A D gene is named only where the DNA matches it firmly. Expanded clones are given a class, and other clones once, few, many or no size at all.

V	D	size	J	DNA	CDR3
TRBV30	NA	NA	TRBJ1-1	TGTGCCTGGGCGGTAACAGGGAACACTGAAGCTTTCTTT	CAWAVTGNTEAFF
TRBV7-3	TRBD1	NA	TRBJ1-6	TGTGCCAGCAGCGGGACAGGGAGGAAGAATTCACCCCTCCACTTT	CASSGTGRKNSPLHF
TRBV12-3/TRBV12-4	TRBD2	NA	TRBJ2-3	TGTGCCAGCAGCTCTACTAGCGGAGATACGCAGTATTTT	CASSSTSGDTQYF
TRBV9	TRBD1	NA	TRBJ1-3	TGTGCCAGCAGCGGAGGGACAGGGACCGGAAACACCATATATTTT	CASSGGTGTGNTIYF
TRBV4-3	TRBD2	once	TRBJ2-2	TGCGCCAGCAGCCAAGAACTCACCAGCGGGGGGGCCGCGAACACCGGGGAGCTGTTTTTT	CASSQELTSGGAANTGELFF
TRBV5-4	NA	NA	TRBJ2-7	TGTGCCAGCAGCTCGGGGCAGGGCGGGAACGAGCAGTACTTC	CASSSGQGGNEQYF
TRBV29-1	TRBD1	NA	TRBJ2-3	TGCAGCGTTGAAATCGGGGACAGAGGAAGCACAGATACGCAGTATTTT	CSVEIGDRGSTDTQYF
TRBV5-1	NA	NA	TRBJ2-5	TGCGCCAGCAGCGAACGAACAGGGTATCAAGAGACCCAGTACTTC	CASSERTGYQETQYF
TRBV5-1	NA	NA	TRBJ1-1	TGCGCCAGCAGCTTGGATCGGTACGCCTCGGGGACTGAAGCTTTCTTT	CASSLDRYASGTEAFF
TRBV10-3	NA	NA	TRBJ2-1	TGTGCCATCAGTGAGTGGGACTCCCGCAATGAGCAGTTCTTC	CAISEWDSRNEQFF
TRBV30	NA	NA	TRBJ1-3	TGTGCCTGGAGTGGGCAGATTGTTGGAAACACCATATATTTT	CAWSGQIVGNTIYF
TRBV7-9	NA	NA	TRBJ2-1	TGTGCCAGCAGCTTAGACTTCCATGAGCAGTTCTTC	CASSLDFHEQFF
TRBV20-1	NA	NA	TRBJ1-2	TGCAGTGCTAGTACAGGGCTCGGGTTTAACTATGGCTACACCTTC	CSASTGLGFNYGYTF
TRBV7-2	TRBD1	NA	TRBJ2-7	TGTGCCAGCAGCTTAGGGCAGGGGGCCTCGGGGTACGAGCAGTACTTC	CASSLGQGASGYEQYF
TRBV6-5	NA	NA	TRBJ2-7	TGTGCCAGCAACATGAACAGTCTCTCCTACGAGCAGTACTTC	CASNMNSLSYEQYF
TRBV4-1	NA	few	TRBJ2-1	TGCGCCAGCAGCCTCAGAAATGAGCAGTTCTTC	CASSLRNEQFF
TRBV5-1	NA	NA	TRBJ2-3	TGCGCCAGCAGCCGGGTGGCAGATACGCAGTATTTT	CASSRVADTQYF
TRBV18	TRBD1	NA	TRBJ1-1	TGTGCCAGCTCACCGACAGGGGGGAAAACTGAAGCTTTCTTT	CASSPTGGKTEAFF
TRBV6-2/TRBV6-3	NA	NA	TRBJ2-7	TGTGCCAGCAGTTACTCGTTGGGAGCGCGGGACGAGCAGTACTTC	CASSYSLGARDEQYF
TRBV5-3	TRBD1	NA	TRBJ2-2	TGTGCCAGAAGTTACCTCCCGGGACAGTGGGACACCGGGGAGCTGTTTTTT	CARSYLPGQWDTGELFF
TRBV29-1	NA	few	TRBJ1-1	TGCAGCGTTCAACGCAGCCTAGATCTCACTGAAGCTTTCTTT	CSVQRSLDLTEAFF
TRBV19	NA	once	TRBJ1-2	TGTGCCAGTAGTATCGACAGAGCCTATGGCTACACCTTC	CASSIDRAYGYTF
TRBV28	TRBD1	NA	TRBJ1-2	TGTGCCAGCAGTTTGGCGGACAGGTTCTATGGCTACACCTTC	CASSLADRFYGYTF
TRBV27	NA	NA	TRBJ1-2	TGTGCCAGCAGTTTACCCTCCGGGAGATATGGCTACACCTTC	CASSLPSGRYGYTF
TRBV4-1	TRBD1	NA	TRBJ1-1	TGCGCCAGCAGCCAAACCTTACAGGGCTCCAGGGGGGACACTGAAGCTTTCTTT	CASSQTLQGSRGDTEAFF
TRBV28	TRBD1	NA	TRBJ2-1	TGTGCCAGCAATATAGTAGGGGGCGCGGCCTACAATGAGCAGTTCTTC	CASNIVGGAAYNEQFF
TRBV5-6	NA	NA	TRBJ1-4	TGTGCCAGCAGCTTGGGGAGGCTTAATGAAAAACTGTTTTTT	CASSLGRLNEKLFF
TRBV30	NA	NA	TRBJ1-4	TGTGCCTGGAGTGAGGGCAGGGGAGATGAAAAACTGTTTTTT	CAWSEGRGDEKLFF
TRBV7-3	TRBD2	NA	TRBJ2-5	TGTGCCAGCAGCTCCGGGACTAGCGGAGAGACCCAGTACTTC	CASSSGTSGETQYF
TRBV6-6	TRBD1	NA	TRBJ1-4	TGTGCCACCGGTACCAGGGGGATCGTCGGTGAAAAACTGTTTTTT	CATGTRGIVGEKLFF
TRBV7-6	NA	NA	TRBJ2-6	TGTGCCAGCAGCCCGGAGACAGGACTGAGCTCTGGGGCCAACGTCCTGACTTTC	CASSPETGLSSGANVLTF
TRBV28	TRBD1	NA	TRBJ1-5	TGTGCCAGCAGTTCCTTGACAGGGGGCGGTCAGCCCCAGCATTTT	CASSSLTGGGQPQHF
TRBV5-4	TRBD1	NA	TRBJ1-2	TGTGCCAGCAGCGCGAAAGGGGGCGGGCCAAACTATGGCTACACCTTC	CASSAKGGGPNYGYTF
TRBV27	NA	NA	TRBJ2-7	TGTGCCAGCAGTTTTAGTTCCATGGCGGGCAGGAGGAGCGAGCAGTACTTC	CASSFSSMAGRRSEQYF
TRBV23-1	TRBD1	few	TRBJ2-2	TGCGCCACTTCTGCCCCAGGGGGTCGGCGCAACACCGGGGAGCTGTTTTTT	CATSAPGGRRNTGELFF
TRBV5-5	NA	NA	TRBJ2-7	TGTGCCAGCAGCTCTCCTTACGAGCAGTACTTC	CASSSPYEQYF
TRBV28	TRBD1	NA	TRBJ1-1	TGTGCCAGCAGTCACCGGGACAGGGGTTTGGACACTGAAGCTTTCTTT	CASSHRDRGLDTEAFF
TRBV6-5	TRBD1	NA	TRBJ1-5	TGTGCCAGCAGCCCGACAGGGGGCGATCAGCCCCAGCATTTT	CASSPTGGDQPQHF
TRBV7-9	NA	NA	TRBJ1-4	TGTGCCAGCAGCTTGTCTGCAACTAATGAAAAACTGTTTTTT	CASSLSATNEKLFF
TRBV6-5	TRBD1	NA	TRBJ2-5	TGTGCCAGCAGGGACAGGGTGGAGGAGACCCAGTACTTC	CASRDRVEETQYF
TRBV27	NA	NA	TRBJ2-2	TGTGCCAGCAGAGTCCCTCAGGGGTCCGCCACCGGGGAGCTGTTTTTT	CASRVPQGSATGELFF
TRBV7-7	NA	NA	TRBJ2-3	TGTGCTAGCAGCCCCCAGGGGGGAGACACAGATACGCAGTATTTT	CASSPQGGDTDTQYF
TRBV9	TRBD1	NA	TRBJ2-3	TGTGCCAGCAGCGTAGAGGACAGGGGAGATACGCAGTATTTT	CASSVEDRGDTQYF
TRBV10-3	TRBD1	NA	TRBJ1-2	TGTGCCATCAGTGAGTCCACGACAGGGCATGGCTACACCTTC	CAISESTTGHGYTF
TRBV19	NA	NA	TRBJ1-5	TGTGCCAGTACCATCGGGGACATAAATCAGCCCCAGCATTTT	CASTIGDINQPQHF
TRBV6-5	NA	NA	TRBJ1-2	TGTGCCAGCAGTTATGGGACTACCCCTCGTGGCTACACCTTC	CASSYGTTPRGYTF
TRBV12-3/TRBV12-4	NA	NA	TRBJ1-2	TGTGCCAGCAGTTTCCAGGGCTATGGCTACACCTTC	CASSFQGYGYTF
TRBV18	NA	once	TRBJ1-1	TGTGCCAGCTCATATGGACAGCAATACACTGAAGCTTTCTTT	CASSYGQQYTEAFF
TRBV9	NA	NA	TRBJ2-3	TGTGCCAGCAGCGTAGGTTCCTACTCAGATACGCAGTATTTT	CASSVGSYSDTQYF
TRBV5-8	TRBD1	few	TRBJ2-3	TGTGCCAGCAGCTTGTTTGGACAGGGGGCCTTAGATACGCAGTATTTT	CASSLFGQGALDTQYF
TRBV5-1	NA	NA	TRBJ1-1	TGCGCCAGCAGCTTTCAGACAGGGAACACTGAAGCTTTCTTT	CASSFQTGNTEAFF
TRBV25-1	NA	NA	TRBJ1-3	TGTGCCAGCAGTGTTCCCGGAGGGGGAAACACCATATATTTT	CASSVPGGGNTIYF
TRBV5-4	NA	NA	TRBJ2-3	TGTGCCAGCAGCTTGCGGACAGATACGCAGTATTTT	CASSLRTDTQYF
TRBV6-5	NA	NA	TRBJ2-5	TGTGCCAGCAGTAACTTGGACAGCCATGGGGAGACCCAGTACTTC	CASSNLDSHGETQYF
TRBV19	NA	NA	TRBJ1-5	TGTGCCAGTAGTCGGGATAGCAATCAGCCCCAGCATTTT	CASSRDSNQPQHF
TRBV11-2	TRBD1	NA	TRBJ1-5	TGTGCCAGCAGCCTAGACAGGGGGGCAAATCAGCCCCAGCATTTT	CASSLDRGANQPQHF